A selection of T cell receptor beta chains follows, all from one sample in a study of graft-versus-host responses after intestinal transplantation. Method: immunoSEQ multiplex PCR; TCRdb's copy keeps in-frame clones and lacks some. The sample has nearly 25,000 clones; 40% are singletons. The source material was alloreactive CD4+ T cells from a mixed lymphocyte reaction culture, sampled before intestinal transplant. Source of these receptors: a human patient who received an intestinal transplant. Each CDR3 is given with its conserved first and last residue. D genes are given only for firm matches. Only some rows state a clone size, as once, few, many or a class for expanded clones.

TRBD1,TRBJ1-1,-,TRBV30,TGTGCCTGGAGTGTCAGTGCAGGGACAGGTGAAGCTTTCTTT,CAWSVSAGTGEAFF
-,TRBJ1-2,medium-sized,TRBV7-2,TGTGCCAGCAGCTTAGTGTACGTTCCGAGAGGCTATGGCTACACCTTC,CASSLVYVPRGYGYTF
TRBD1,TRBJ1-1,-,TRBV30,TGTGCCTTTATACACCCGAACAGGGGTGAAGCTTTCTTT,CAFIHPNRGEAFF
-,TRBJ2-7,-,TRBV18,TGTGCCAGCTCACCAGGCAGACTACCCTACGAGCAGTACTTC,CASSPGRLPYEQYF
TRBD2,TRBJ2-1,once,TRBV5-1,TGCGCCAGCAGCTTGGTGAGTCTAGCGGGATACTCCTACAATGAGCAGTTCTTC,CASSLVSLAGYSYNEQFF
-,TRBJ2-2,-,TRBV7-9,TGTGCCAGCAGCTTACAGGGCACCGGGGAGCTGTTTTTT,CASSLQGTGELFF
-,TRBJ1-5,-,TRBV6-1,TGTGCCAGCAGTTGGTTTAGGCAGCGAGATCAGCCCCAGCATTTT,CASSWFRQRDQPQHF
-,TRBJ1-1,-,TRBV7-6,TGTGCCAGCAGCTTGGGGGGACAAGCTTTCTTT,CASSLGGQAFF
TRBD2,TRBJ2-2,-,TRBV6-5,TGTGCCAGCAGTTACCGGCGGGGGGGTTTCGGCGGGGAGCTGTTTTTT,CASSYRRGGFGGELFF
-,TRBJ1-4,-,TRBV11-2,TGTGCCAGCAGCACTCGACAGCGGGCTAATGAAAAACTGTTTTTT,CASSTRQRANEKLFF
TRBD2,TRBJ2-2,-,TRBV29-1,TGCAGCGTTGAGTCCCCTAGCGGGAGAACCGGGGAGCTGTTTTTT,CSVESPSGRTGELFF
-,TRBJ1-2,-,TRBV30,TGTGCCTGGAGTGTGGGGGGGGCGCGGCGAGGCTACACCTTC,CAWSVGGARRGYTF
TRBD1,TRBJ1-2,-,TRBV30,TGTGCCTGGAGTGAATTGGGACAGGGGGCTAGGGGCTACACCTTC,CAWSELGQGARGYTF
TRBD1,TRBJ1-2,-,TRBV11-3,TGTGCCAGCAGCGAAGGGTCGATGCAGGGGGACGTCCGTGGCTACACCTTC,CASSEGSMQGDVRGYTF
-,TRBJ2-1,few,TRBV9,TGTGCCAGCAGCGTAGCTTTGGCTTTTAACAATGAGCAGTTCTTC,CASSVALAFNNEQFF
-,TRBJ1-6,-,TRBV28,TGTGCCTCCCGGAGTCCCCTTGGGAGGTATAATTCACCCCTCCACTTT,CASRSPLGRYNSPLHF
-,TRBJ2-5,-,TRBV7-2,TGTGCCAGCAGCTTAGTCGGGAAGACCCAGTACTTC,CASSLVGKTQYF
TRBD1,TRBJ2-1,-,TRBV10-3,TGTGCCATCAGGGCTGACAGGGGGCTATACAATGAGCAGTTCTTC,CAIRADRGLYNEQFF